This T cell receptor (beta chain) was identified during a study of blood T cells in healthy people across ages (dated by TCRdb to between 2015 and 2016). Some background on the complete study: Template switching captured roughly one uniquely barcoded TCR beta cDNA molecule per two T cells in model experiments. Age-related changes in TCR beta repertoire diversity were measured in the study by deep sequencing normalized with unique cDNA molecular identifiers. Two additional independent replicas of 1 million unique cDNA reads from the same blood draw were analyzed for two donors (one aged 18 to 29 and one aged 80 or older). To avoid experimental bias, donors of different ages were spread randomly across the sequencing lanes. Four age groups were formed from the donors: young (average approximately 15 years), middle-aged (approximately 39), aged (about 62) and long-lived (82). Paper-wide results and their limitations: Because the CMV infection status of the donors was unknown, age-related changes in expanded clonotypes may potentially have been confounded. Observed TCR beta diversity per million T cells fell roughly linearly with age, and a significant reduction was already apparent by age approximately 41. A strong correlation was found between observed TCR beta diversity and the percentage of naive T cells measured by flow cytometry. Estimates of total diversity from one million sequenced T cells were regarded as lower bounds and underestimates. Bulk unsorted PBMC profiling prevented conclusive comparison of naive and antigen-experienced compartments. Compared with the aged group, the long-lived group had more naive CD4+ T cells, fewer expanded clones and increased TCR diversity, a pattern suggesting age selection.

Systemically healthy Caucasian individuals from Russia, some 38 in total and aged roughly 6 to 95 years, were included as donors. Approximately 10 milliliters of peripheral blood were collected from each donor into EDTA-treated Vacutainer tubes. Ficoll-Paque density-gradient centrifugation was used to isolate PBMCs, with at least 6.5 million per sample. Total RNA was extracted from PBMCs with Trizol reagent, with at least 6 micrograms obtained per sample. The percentages of naive CD45RAhigh/CD27high T cells were determined by flow cytometry on a PBMC aliquot from every donor. The junction shows trimming of 5 bases on V and 7 bases on J, and the gene matches do not reach 5 bases of it. The CDR3 goes from the cysteine to the phenylalanine over 12 residues. Only the CDR3 region is kept as DNA, spanning 36 bases read in frame from base 1. CDR1 and CDR2, looked up from the germline V gene, are SQVTM and ANQGSEA.

To prepare the library, 5' RACE was applied. The instrument was an Illumina HiSeq 2500. A second PCR of roughly 6 to 11 cycles was run with a J-beta primer mix and a sample-barcoded 5' primer. A unique molecular identifier was introduced onto each TCR beta cDNA molecule by a template-switch 5' adaptor carrying 12 random nucleotides. Each sample yielded at least 2.5 million CDR3-containing paired-end reads. First-strand cDNA synthesis was performed from all RNA using the Mint cDNA synthesis kit, with priming by a TRBC-specific oligonucleotide. All cDNA was treated with uracil-DNA glycosylase and then went through a first 18-cycle PCR with the universal primers M1SS and BC2_uni_R. In the original analysis: Each sample was normalized by randomly selecting 1 million high-quality reads, each carrying a distinct molecular identifier. Instead of being binned into consensus sequences, reads that shared molecular identifiers were thrown out. MiTCR, with a Q25 quality threshold and the strictest error-elimination algorithm, was used for CDR3 identification, clonotype clustering and error correction. Lower-bound total TCR beta diversity was estimated with a nonparametric unseen species model using Euler transformation. Starting from the raw public reads, TCRdb applied fastp trimming at Q25, assembled clones with MiXCR and retained in-frame beta chains. Every CDR3 protein is listed once, alongside the most common genes and DNA of its rows. The V and J calls and clone size come from TCRdb's table, not from the authors' own analysis. The sample has 700,000 or so distinct CDR3 sequences on record, around 38% of them singletons. In total, the top ten clones hold 30% of the sample.

Concerning this clonotype itself: Which antigen it targets is not known. Base qualities were left out, and no much larger clone turns up one base away.

The source is an elderly man in good health. This sequence uses TRBV29-1 and TRBJ1-2, with TRBD1 identical over 9 junction bases. The specimen sequenced was blood. The DNA reads as follows: TGCAGCGTTCAGACAGGGGGTAGTGGCTACACCTTC. It translates as CSVQTGGSGYTF.